The rows below give T cell receptor beta chains drawn from one sample of a study of shared clonotypes between healthy human individuals. Sequencing was performed with immunoSEQ multiplex PCR; in TCRdb, only in-frame clones are kept and a portion is missing. The table has under 350,000 clones, around 90% seen once. Sample: memory CD8+ T cells sorted from blood. Receptor source: a man aged 18 to 29 in good health. Each CDR3 is given with its conserved first and last residue. D genes are given only for firm matches. Clone sizes are given selectively: once, few, many, or a class where the clone is expanded.

d_gene: NA; v_gene: TRBV30; abundance: NA; j_gene: TRBJ1-2; CDR3nt: TGTGCCTGGGCACCACCCGGACTCTATGGCTACACCTTC; CDR3aa: CAWAPPGLYGYTF
d_gene: NA; v_gene: TRBV28; abundance: NA; j_gene: TRBJ2-5; CDR3nt: TGTGCCAGCAGTTTAAACCAGCTCGAGACCCAGTACTTC; CDR3aa: CASSLNQLETQYF
d_gene: NA; v_gene: TRBV5-4; abundance: NA; j_gene: TRBJ2-1; CDR3nt: TGTGCCAGCAGCTTGTTGGGATACTACAATGAGCAGTTCTTC; CDR3aa: CASSLLGYYNEQFF
d_gene: NA; v_gene: TRBV29-1; abundance: NA; j_gene: TRBJ1-1; CDR3nt: TGCAGCGTTGAAGGACAAATCAGTTCAGCGGAAGCTTTCTTT; CDR3aa: CSVEGQISSAEAFF
d_gene: TRBD1; v_gene: TRBV18; abundance: NA; j_gene: TRBJ1-1; CDR3nt: TGTGCCAGCTCCCGATCCGGGACAGGGGGCACTGAAGCTTTCTTT; CDR3aa: CASSRSGTGGTEAFF
d_gene: NA; v_gene: TRBV21-1; abundance: NA; j_gene: TRBJ1-2; CDR3nt: TGTGCCAGCAGCACCCAGACAGGGGAGTTATTTGGCTACACCTTC; CDR3aa: CASSTQTGELFGYTF
d_gene: NA; v_gene: TRBV5-6; abundance: NA; j_gene: TRBJ1-5; CDR3nt: TGTGCCAGCAGCTCCACGGACCACAATCAGCCCCAGCATTTT; CDR3aa: CASSSTDHNQPQHF
d_gene: NA; v_gene: TRBV19; abundance: NA; j_gene: TRBJ2-5; CDR3nt: TGTGCCAGTAGTATCTTAGCCGCCGGCCAAGAGACCCAGTACTTC; CDR3aa: CASSILAAGQETQYF
d_gene: NA; v_gene: TRBV7-9; abundance: NA; j_gene: TRBJ1-5; CDR3nt: TGTGCCAGCAGCTTAAGCAGGGGAGTAGGTAGCAATCAGCCCCAGCATTTT; CDR3aa: CASSLSRGVGSNQPQHF
d_gene: NA; v_gene: TRBV7-6; abundance: NA; j_gene: TRBJ1-2; CDR3nt: TGTGCCAGCAGCCCCTGGGGGGGGCTCTGGGGCTACACCTTC; CDR3aa: CASSPWGGLWGYTF
d_gene: TRBD2; v_gene: TRBV28; abundance: NA; j_gene: TRBJ2-3; CDR3nt: TGTGCCAGCAGTTTAATCCCTAGCGGGGGGCAAAACACAGATACGCAGTATTTT; CDR3aa: CASSLIPSGGQNTDTQYF
d_gene: NA; v_gene: TRBV7-9; abundance: NA; j_gene: TRBJ2-3; CDR3nt: TGTGCCAGCAGCTTGCCTGGCACAGATACGCAGTATTTT; CDR3aa: CASSLPGTDTQYF
d_gene: TRBD1; v_gene: TRBV4-1; abundance: NA; j_gene: TRBJ2-3; CDR3nt: TGCGCCAGCAGCCCGGGACAGGCGAACACAGATACGCAGTATTTT; CDR3aa: CASSPGQANTDTQYF
d_gene: TRBD1; v_gene: TRBV7-9; abundance: NA; j_gene: TRBJ1-2; CDR3nt: TGTGCCAGCAGCGACCGGGCCAGGGGGGACTATGGCTACACCTTC; CDR3aa: CASSDRARGDYGYTF
d_gene: NA; v_gene: TRBV19; abundance: NA; j_gene: TRBJ2-7; CDR3nt: TGTGCCAGTAGTATAGATCGGGCAGGAGAGGACGAGCAGTACTTC; CDR3aa: CASSIDRAGEDEQYF
d_gene: TRBD2; v_gene: TRBV7-3; abundance: once; j_gene: TRBJ2-7; CDR3nt: TGTGCCAGCAGCTTAGTAGCGGGCGACACCTACGAGCAGTACTTC; CDR3aa: CASSLVAGDTYEQYF
d_gene: NA; v_gene: TRBV5-6; abundance: NA; j_gene: TRBJ2-5; CDR3nt: TGTGCCAGCAGCTTGAAGACGGTCCAAGAGACCCAGTACTTC; CDR3aa: CASSLKTVQETQYF
d_gene: TRBD2; v_gene: TRBV10-3; abundance: NA; j_gene: TRBJ2-5; CDR3nt: TGTGCCTCCCAGAGGACTAGCGGGGAAGAGACCCAGTACTTC; CDR3aa: CASQRTSGEETQYF
d_gene: NA; v_gene: TRBV5-6; abundance: NA; j_gene: TRBJ1-1; CDR3nt: TGTGCCAGCAGCTTGGAACTGGGCAGCACTGAAGCTTTCTTT; CDR3aa: CASSLELGSTEAFF
d_gene: TRBD2; v_gene: TRBV10-3; abundance: NA; j_gene: TRBJ2-1; CDR3nt: TGTGCCATCAGTACGGTTTCTAGCGGCAATGAGCAGTTCTTC; CDR3aa: CAISTVSSGNEQFF
d_gene: NA; v_gene: TRBV7-9; abundance: few; j_gene: TRBJ1-5; CDR3nt: TGTGCCAGCAGCCGGGACGGTTTCAATCAGCCCCAGCATTTT; CDR3aa: CASSRDGFNQPQHF
d_gene: TRBD2; v_gene: TRBV10-3; abundance: once; j_gene: TRBJ2-3; CDR3nt: TGTGCCATCAGCTTAGCGGGGGGGGCAGATACGCAGTATTTT; CDR3aa: CAISLAGGADTQYF
d_gene: TRBD1; v_gene: TRBV5-1; abundance: NA; j_gene: TRBJ2-7; CDR3nt: TGCGCCAGCAGCTTGACTAGGGACAGGAGCTCCTACGAGCAGTACTTC; CDR3aa: CASSLTRDRSSYEQYF
d_gene: NA; v_gene: TRBV29-1; abundance: NA; j_gene: TRBJ2-2; CDR3nt: TGCAGCGTTGAGGCAGCGAACACCGGGGAGCTGTTTTTT; CDR3aa: CSVEAANTGELFF
d_gene: NA; v_gene: TRBV14; abundance: NA; j_gene: TRBJ2-1; CDR3nt: TGTGCCAGCAGCCAGTATAATGAGCAGTTCTTC; CDR3aa: CASSQYNEQFF
d_gene: NA; v_gene: TRBV13; abundance: NA; j_gene: TRBJ1-1; CDR3nt: TGTGCCAGCAGCTTAGTTCGTAACACTGAAGCTTTCTTT; CDR3aa: CASSLVRNTEAFF
d_gene: NA; v_gene: TRBV7-9; abundance: NA; j_gene: TRBJ2-1; CDR3nt: TGTGCCAGCCACGGGTACCTCTACAATGAGCAGTTCTTC; CDR3aa: CASHGYLYNEQFF
d_gene: NA; v_gene: TRBV7-9; abundance: NA; j_gene: TRBJ1-6; CDR3nt: TGTGCCAGCAGCTTAGCGGCGGGCGGTCGGGATCCCCTCCACTTT; CDR3aa: CASSLAAGGRDPLHF
d_gene: TRBD2; v_gene: TRBV4-2; abundance: NA; j_gene: TRBJ2-5; CDR3nt: TGTGCCAGCAGCCTCACTAGCGGGGCCCAAGAGACCCAGTACTTC; CDR3aa: CASSLTSGAQETQYF
d_gene: NA; v_gene: TRBV28; abundance: NA; j_gene: TRBJ1-2; CDR3nt: TGTGCCAGCAGATTACAGGGAACCTATGGCTACACCTTC; CDR3aa: CASRLQGTYGYTF
d_gene: NA; v_gene: TRBV7-7; abundance: few; j_gene: TRBJ2-5; CDR3nt: TGTGCTAGCAGCCTGTATGGGAGCGGAGAGACCCAGTACTTC; CDR3aa: CASSLYGSGETQYF
d_gene: TRBD2; v_gene: TRBV9; abundance: NA; j_gene: TRBJ2-5; CDR3nt: TGTGCCAGCAGCGTAAGTCCCCGACTAGCGTCTGAAGAGACCCAGTACTTC; CDR3aa: CASSVSPRLASEETQYF
d_gene: TRBD1; v_gene: TRBV5-1; abundance: NA; j_gene: TRBJ1-1; CDR3nt: TGCGCCAGCAGCTGGACAGGGATGAACACTGAAGCTTTCTTT; CDR3aa: CASSWTGMNTEAFF
d_gene: NA; v_gene: TRBV9; abundance: NA; j_gene: TRBJ2-3; CDR3nt: TGTGCCAGCAGCGTAGTCCCCCCATACGCTGACCCTTCCACAGATACGCAGTATTTT; CDR3aa: CASSVVPPYADPSTDTQYF
d_gene: NA; v_gene: TRBV4-3; abundance: once; j_gene: TRBJ1-3; CDR3nt: TGCGCCAGCAGCCAAGATAGAGGGTCTGGAAACACCATATATTTT; CDR3aa: CASSQDRGSGNTIYF
d_gene: NA; v_gene: TRBV2; abundance: NA; j_gene: TRBJ1-5; CDR3nt: TGTGCCAGCAGTGAAATTTTGCCTCGGGATCAGCCCCAGCATTTT; CDR3aa: CASSEILPRDQPQHF
d_gene: TRBD1; v_gene: TRBV7-9; abundance: NA; j_gene: TRBJ2-7; CDR3nt: TGTGCCAGCAGCCCCCGGGACAGGGGAGATTACGAGCAGTACTTC; CDR3aa: CASSPRDRGDYEQYF
d_gene: TRBD1; v_gene: TRBV4-3; abundance: NA; j_gene: TRBJ2-7; CDR3nt: TGCGCCAGCAGCCAAGGGGCAGGGGGCTACGAGCAGTACTTC; CDR3aa: CASSQGAGGYEQYF